The 29 T cell receptor beta chains below come from one sample, sequenced in a study of long-term antiretroviral therapy in people with HIV. Survey level was the resolution at which the v3.0 immunoSEQ assay ran. TCRdb's table, derived via immunoSEQ multiplex PCR, lists solely in-frame clones and lacks some. The profile shows over 30,000 clones, more than 60% of them singletons. Sequences were derived from unsorted PBMCs, sampled 3.1 years after starting antiretroviral therapy. Receptor source: a woman in her forties or fifties with HIV.

V is TRBV27 and J is TRBJ2-3; a weak D match, TRBD2 (6 bases). Germline values: CDR1 MNHEY, CDR2 SMNVEV (reference sequence). The ends were cut back, 5 bases at V and 4 bases at J, with 13 bases in the middle. The CDR3 has 14 amino acids. The CDR3 coding sequence is TGTGCCAGCAGTCCTCGAACTAGCCCAGATACGCAGTATTTT. This encodes CASSPRTSPDTQYF.

The gene calls are TRBV7-2 and TRBJ2-2, with 10 bases identical to TRBD1. V was pared by 4 bases and J by 1 base, with 6 bases of the junction left unmatched. Germline V gene lookup returns CDR1 SGHTA and CDR2 FQGNSA. The CDR3 is 17 residues long. The CDR3 here is CASSSTGGGGNTGELFF. The CDR3 region has the DNA TGTGCCAGCAGCTCGACAGGGGGCGGAGGGAACACCGGGGAGCTGTTTTTT.

There are a few counts of this clone. The chain joins TRBV7-9 to TRBJ2-6; D gene unclear. The germline V and J ends were trimmed by 1 base and 0 bases, with 7 bases remaining between them. Germline V CDR1 and CDR2: SEHNR, FQNEAQ (reference sequence). The CDR3 extends over 16 amino acids. The CDR3 sequence: CASSLDKSSGANVLTF. CDR3 nucleotides: TGTGCCAGCAGCTTAGACAAGAGCTCTGGGGCCAACGTCCTGACTTTC.

In this sample, this clone turned up once. The chain couples TRBV27 to TRBJ2-1; TRBD1 might be the D (5 bases). Trimming took off 3 bases at V and 8 bases at J, with 11 bases between the two ends. CDR1 MNHEY and CDR2 SMNVEV come from the germline V gene (reference sequence). This CDR3 is 13 amino acids long. CDR3 nucleotides: TGTGCCAGCAGTTTGTGGGTAGGGGATGAGCAGTTCTTC. This codes for CASSLWVGDEQFF.

As concerns this clone: A read error may produce the germline difference seen at one junction end. The rearrangement links TRBV6-5 to TRBJ2-5; D is uncertain. The germline CDR1 and CDR2 sequences are MNHEY and SVGAGI. The CDR3 is made up of 12 amino acids. Here the CDR3 DNA reads TGTGCCAGCACCCCCCTCCAAGGGACCCAGTACTTC. Translating gives CASTPLQGTQYF.

This clone has just a few counts. The chain carries TRBV27 and TRBJ1-3; a weak D match, TRBD1 (6 bases). The germline V gene encodes CDR1 MNHEY and CDR2 SMNVEV (reference sequence). The length of the CDR3 is 16 residues. V lost 0 bases and J lost 2, with 11 bases in between. DNA of the CDR3: TGTGCCAGCAGTTTATCCCCCTCAGGGGCTGGAAACACCATATATTTT. This sequence encodes CASSLSPSGAGNTIYF.

The table lists this clone with a count of one. The gene calls are TRBV9 and TRBJ1-5; D possibly corresponds to TRBD1 (5 bases). The CDR3 is made up of 15 amino acids. Germline V gene data show CDR1 as SGDLS and CDR2 as YYNGEE. V was pared by 0 bases and J by 7 bases, with 14 bases between. The CDR3, as DNA: TGTGCCAGCAGCGTAGGGTTGGGGGTGGACCAGCCCCAGCATTTT. Amino acids: CASSVGLGVDQPQHF.

This chain uses TRBV27 with TRBJ1-2, with D possibly matching TRBD1 (5 bases). V lost 5 bases and J 5 bases, leaving 24 bases between the germline ends. CDR1 and CDR2 from the germline V gene are MNHEY and SMNVEV (reference sequence). The CDR3 sequence is 17 residues long. CDR3 in amino acids: CASSPHGAGFTTYGYTF. In DNA, the CDR3 is TGTGCCAGCAGTCCACACGGGGCAGGGTTTACCACTTATGGCTACACCTTC.

The chain couples TRBV25-1 to TRBJ2-2; D is undetermined. Germline values: CDR1 MGHDK, CDR2 SYGVNS. CDR3 size: 13 residues. Trimming removed 4 bases at V and 2 bases at J, with 5 bases between. The CDR3 DNA is TGTGCCAGCAGTGGAGAAAACACCGGGGAGCTGTTTTTT. Translated: CASSGENTGELFF.

V is TRBV7-2 and J is TRBJ1-4; maybe TRBD1 (5 bases). The CDR3 consists of 15 residues. Germline V gives CDR1 SGHTA, CDR2 FQGNSA. Deletions cut 2 bases from V and 8 bases from J, with 15 bases between. The CDR3 DNA sequence: TGTGCCAGCAGCTTACAGGGAGGCGATAGGGAAAAACTGTTTTTT. This codes for CASSLQGGDREKLFF.

The rearrangement joins TRBV19 to TRBJ1-3; the match to TRBD1 covers 9 bases. The junction had 6 bases not matched to a gene; V was cut back by 4 bases and J by 5 bases. The CDR3 runs 15 residues. The germline gives CDR1 LNHDA, CDR2 SQIVND (reference sequence). CDR3 nucleotides: TGTGCCAGTAGTACGGACAGGGGCTCACGAAACACCATATATTTT. It translates to CASSTDRGSRNTIYF.

This sequence joins TRBV19 and TRBJ2-2, with a tentative D call TRBD2 (5 bases). V shed 6 bases and J shed 0 bases, with 11 bases lying between them. This CDR3 comprises 15 residues. From germline, CDR1 is LNHDA and CDR2 SQIVND (reference sequence). The CDR3 coding sequence is TGTGCCAGTAGATTACGGGGTACGAACACCGGGGAGCTGTTTTTT. This gives the protein CASRLRGTNTGELFF.

A single count supports this clone. The genes are TRBV5-1 and TRBJ2-1; TRBD2 agrees at 11 bases. CDR1 and CDR2 (germline): SGHRS, YFSETQ. The junction had 1 base not matched to a gene; V was cut back by 0 bases and J by 5 bases. This CDR3 contains 15 residues. The CDR3 DNA reads TGCGCCAGCAGCTTGGAGACTAGCGGGGACAATGAGCAGTTCTTC. Translated: CASSLETSGDNEQFF.

Only one count was recorded for this clone. The chain has TRBV18 and TRBJ2-7; TRBD1 might be the D (6 bases). This CDR3 has 12 amino acids. V lost 0 bases and J lost 6, with 6 bases in between. Germline V gives CDR1 KGHSH, CDR2 LQKENI. The CDR3 region is CASSPPGGEQYF. CDR3 bases: TGTGCCAGCTCACCACCAGGGGGCGAGCAGTACTTC.

V usage is TRBV6-5 and J usage is TRBJ1-6; D is unclear. CDR1 is MNHEY, CDR2 SVGAGI, per germline. This CDR3 is built from 12 residues. Trimming cost V 7 bases and J 4 bases, with 5 bases left between them. The CDR3 spells CASTGYNSPLHF. The CDR3 nucleotides are TGTGCCAGCACCGGGTATAATTCACCCCTCCACTTT.

The chain links TRBV2 to TRBJ2-7; D may be TRBD1 or TRBD2 (7 bases each). V was trimmed by 4 bases and J by 5 bases, leaving 15 bases between them. CDR3 length equals 14 residues. Germline CDR1 and CDR2: SNHLY and FYNNEI. The CDR3 here is CASSAGGATHEQYV. CDR3 coding DNA: TGTGCCAGCAGTGCAGGGGGGGCGACTCACGAGCAGTACGTC.

CDR3 nucleotides: TGTGCTAGTGGTTTGGGAGTCTCTGGAAACACCATATATTTT. Translating gives CASGLGVSGNTIYF. The J gene is TRBJ1-3, the V gene TRBV12-5; D gene uncertain. The CDR3 has 14 residues. The germline gives CDR1 LGHNT, CDR2 FRNRAP. The V gene lost 1 base and the J gene lost 0 bases, with 4 bases spanning the gap.

This chain uses TRBV6-5 with TRBJ1-1, with a weak D call TRBD1 (6 bases). Germline CDR1 and CDR2: MNHEY and SVGAGI. Trimming took 2 bases from V and 1 from J, leaving 14 bases between them. The CDR3 is made up of 16 amino acids. CDR3 region: CASSYRQGWQNTEAFF. CDR3 nucleotide sequence: TGTGCCAGCAGTTACAGGCAGGGGTGGCAGAACACTGAAGCTTTCTTT.

The V call is TRBV27, the J call TRBJ2-7; D ambiguous. This CDR3 contains 13 residues. Looked up from germline, CDR1 is MNHEY and CDR2 is SMNVEV (reference sequence). With 4 bases removed from V and 2 bases from J, the gap between germline ends came to 9 bases. CDR3 DNA sequence: TGTGCCAGCAGTTCCTCGGTGACCTACGAGCAGTACTTC. It encodes CASSSSVTYEQYF.

The chain carries TRBV6-1 and TRBJ1-1; D perhaps matches TRBD1 (5 bases). The CDR3 extends over 15 amino acids. Trimming took 1 base from V and 5 from J, leaving 14 bases between them. The germline gives CDR1 MNHNS, CDR2 SASEGT. The CDR3 region is CASSEGGRVGTEAFF. The DNA for the CDR3 is TGTGCCAGCAGTGAAGGGGGCAGGGTGGGGACTGAAGCTTTCTTT.

The chain employs TRBV7-9 and TRBJ1-1; D is undetermined. The germline V gene encodes CDR1 SEHNR and CDR2 FQNEAQ (reference sequence). Trimming left V 5 bases short and J 1 base short, with 8 bases between. This CDR3 contains 13 residues. The CDR3 nucleotides are TGTGCCAGCAGCCAACAAGAGAACACTGAAGCTTTCTTT. Its translation is CASSQQENTEAFF.

V usage is TRBV11-2 and J usage is TRBJ2-1, with no clear D. The CDR3 extends over 12 amino acids. Germline V gives CDR1 SGHAT, CDR2 FQNNGV. V shed 7 bases and J shed 7 bases, with 11 bases lying between them. The CDR3 spells CASNSKVNEQFF. The CDR3 DNA reads as TGTGCCAGCAATAGCAAGGTAAATGAGCAGTTCTTC.

V is TRBV19 and J is TRBJ2-7, with 10 bases matching TRBD1. Unmatched junction bases numbered 6, after V lost 8 bases and J lost 5 bases. Germline-derived CDR1 and CDR2 are LNHDA and SQIVND (reference sequence). The CDR3 has 13 residues. The chain's CDR3 is CASQGQGLHEQYF. The CDR3, as DNA: TGTGCCAGTCAGGGACAGGGGCTACACGAGCAGTACTTC.

The chain employs TRBV13 and TRBJ2-3; no clear D. The length of the CDR3 is 15 residues. The V gene lost 4 bases and the J gene lost 5 bases, with 16 bases spanning the gap. CDR1 is PRHDT, CDR2 FYEKMQ, per germline (reference sequence). The CDR3 sequence: CASSSLSSVRDTQYF. The CDR3 region has the DNA TGTGCCAGCAGCTCCCTATCTTCAGTACGAGATACGCAGTATTTT.

This clone appeared a few times. The rearrangement links TRBV27 to TRBJ1-3; 7 positions match TRBD1. The CDR3 length is 16 residues. The V segment lost 0 bases and the J segment 1 base; nucleotides outside the gene matches: 3. Per the germline V gene, CDR1 is MNHEY and CDR2 is SMNVEV (reference sequence). CDR3 DNA sequence: TGTGCCAGCAGTTTATCGGGGGGACAGTCTGGAAACACCATATATTTT. As protein: CASSLSGGQSGNTIYF.

This clone was picked up a small number of times. The chain employs TRBV10-3 and TRBJ2-5, with D uncertain. This CDR3 is built from 11 residues. In germline, CDR1 is ENHRY, CDR2 SYGVKD. V was clipped by 10 bases and J by 5 bases, with 11 bases between them. CDR3 region: CATGPAETQYF. CDR3 in DNA: TGTGCCACCGGGCCCGCGGAGACCCAGTACTTC.

This chain links TRBV9 with TRBJ1-2; tentative D call: TRBD1 (6 bases). Germline lookup yields CDR1 SGDLS and CDR2 YYNGEE. V was pared by 0 bases and J by 5 bases, with 11 bases between. The CDR3 has 14 amino acids. The CDR3 DNA follows: TGTGCCAGCAGCGTAGAGGGGGGGGTTTATGGCTACACCTTC. Protein product: CASSVEGGVYGYTF.

The chain links TRBV4-1 to TRBJ2-3; TRBD2 might be the D (5 bases). The ends were cut back, 0 bases at V and 2 bases at J, with 12 bases in the middle. CDR1 is MGHRA and CDR2 is YSYEKL in the germline V gene. This CDR3 is built from 16 residues. The CDR3 DNA reads as TGCGCCAGCAGCCAAGATGTACGGGGAACCACAGATACGCAGTATTTT. Translating it yields CASSQDVRGTTDTQYF.

This clone was found a few times. This sequence joins TRBV14 and TRBJ2-5; possibly TRBD2 for D (5 bases). This CDR3 spans 15 amino acids. Trimming cost V 4 bases and J 2 bases, with 14 bases left between them. Germline-derived CDR1 and CDR2 are SGHDN and FVKESK. CDR3 residues: CASSRLRGEQETQYF. DNA for the CDR3: TGTGCCAGCAGCCGCCTACGGGGAGAACAAGAGACCCAGTACTTC.